The rows below give T cell receptor beta chains drawn from one sample of a study of high-grade serous ovarian cancer treatment subgroups. Only in-frame clones appear in the TCRdb table, and some are missing; sequencing was by immunoSEQ multiplex PCR. The data contain roughly 4,600 clones, more than 70% of them singletons. The specimen sequenced was tumor tissue. Every receptor here comes from a human donor with high-grade serous ovarian cancer. CDR3s include the opening cysteine and the closing phenylalanine or tryptophan. D genes are given only for firm matches. Size tells how often a clone was seen (once, few, many) or the class of an expanded clone, and some rows leave it out.

TRBV5-1	NA	TRBJ1-5	NA	TGCGCCAGCAGCTTCGAGGGGGATCAGCCCCAGCATTTT	CASSFEGDQPQHF
TRBV11-2	NA	TRBJ2-3	NA	TGTGCCAGCAGCCAAGGGGACAGCGGGTCAGATACGCAGTATTTT	CASSQGDSGSDTQYF
TRBV11-2	TRBD1	TRBJ1-5	NA	TGTGCCAGCAGCCCAGACAGGGTTCAGCCCCAGCATTTT	CASSPDRVQPQHF
TRBV11-2	NA	TRBJ2-2	NA	TGTGCCAGCAGCTTTTTGGACGGCTCCCCCGGGGAGCTGTTTTTT	CASSFLDGSPGELFF
TRBV5-1	NA	TRBJ1-3	few	TGCGCCAGCAGCCCAGATGGACAGAGCTCTGGAAACACCATATATTTT	CASSPDGQSSGNTIYF
TRBV19	NA	TRBJ1-2	NA	TGTGCCAGTAGTATACAAGGCTATGGCTACACCTTC	CASSIQGYGYTF
TRBV7-2	NA	TRBJ1-4	NA	TGTGCCAGCAGCTTAGAGGGTCTGGATGAAAAACTGTTTTTT	CASSLEGLDEKLFF
TRBV30	TRBD1	TRBJ1-2	NA	TGTGCCTGGAGTGAACAGACAGGGTCGCATGTTGGCTACACCTTC	CAWSEQTGSHVGYTF
TRBV5-6	NA	TRBJ2-5	few	TGTGCCAGCAGCTTGGCCGAGACCCAGTACTTC	CASSLAETQYF
TRBV30	NA	TRBJ2-7	NA	TGTGCCTGGTCCTCAAACTACGAGCAGTACTTC	CAWSSNYEQYF
TRBV14	NA	TRBJ2-7	NA	TGTGCCAGCAGCCCGCGAGGACATCTCTACGAGCAGTACTTC	CASSPRGHLYEQYF
TRBV5-1	TRBD1	TRBJ1-2	few	TGCGCCAGCAGCCCAGGGGACAGGCATGGCTACACCTTC	CASSPGDRHGYTF
TRBV29-1	NA	TRBJ2-7	NA	TGCAGCGTTGTCGCAGCCTACTACGAGCAGTACTTC	CSVVAAYYEQYF
TRBV27	TRBD1	TRBJ1-5	once	TGTGCCAGCAGTTCTATGACCGGGACAGGTAGCAATCAGCCCCAGCATTTT	CASSSMTGTGSNQPQHF
TRBV5-7	NA	TRBJ1-5	few	TGTGCCAGCAGCTACTCCGATAGCAATCAGCCCCAGCATTTT	CASSYSDSNQPQHF
TRBV6-5	NA	TRBJ1-4	NA	TGTGCCAGCAGGCCGGGACAAGATTATGAAAAACTGTTTTTT	CASRPGQDYEKLFF
TRBV7-9	NA	TRBJ2-1	few	TGTGCCAGCGGGAGATACGGGAGCGGTTCGGATGAGCAGTTCTTC	CASGRYGSGSDEQFF
TRBV11-2	NA	TRBJ1-3	NA	TGTGCCAGCAGTTCGGACACCCACTCTGGAAACACCATATATTTT	CASSSDTHSGNTIYF
TRBV7-2	NA	TRBJ1-3	NA	TGTGCCAGCAGCTTAACACCAGGGTTAAGCTCTGGAAACACCATATATTTT	CASSLTPGLSSGNTIYF
TRBV25-1	NA	TRBJ2-2	NA	TGTGCCAGCAGTGGCCTCGGGGCCTCGAACACCGGGGAGCTGTTTTTT	CASSGLGASNTGELFF
TRBV10-3	NA	TRBJ1-2	NA	TGTGCCATCAGTGAGTCGAACAGGGAGCAGGGCTACACCTTC	CAISESNREQGYTF
TRBV5-6	NA	TRBJ2-7	few	TGTGCCAGCAGCTTGATGGCCTACGAGCAGTACTTC	CASSLMAYEQYF
TRBV4-1	NA	TRBJ2-1	NA	TGCGCCAGCAGCCAGGCTCAAGGCTACAATGAGCAGTTCTTC	CASSQAQGYNEQFF
TRBV7-8	TRBD1	TRBJ2-7	once	TGTGCCAGCAGCTTAGGGGACAGGGGGTCCTATGCCTACGAGCAGTACTTC	CASSLGDRGSYAYEQYF
TRBV27	NA	TRBJ2-2	few	TGTGCCAGCAGTTGGTCCACCGGGGAGCTGTTTTTT	CASSWSTGELFF
TRBV5-6	NA	TRBJ2-5	NA	TGTGCCAGCAGCTTGGATGGGAGCGTAGAGACCCAGTACTTC	CASSLDGSVETQYF
TRBV2	TRBD1	TRBJ2-5	NA	TGTGCCAGCAGTTATGGACAGGGGTACCAAGAGACCCAGTACTTC	CASSYGQGYQETQYF
TRBV6-6	NA	TRBJ1-1	NA	TGTGCCAGCAGTTCGCCCCGGGGGGCAGGGAACACTGAAGCTTTCTTT	CASSSPRGAGNTEAFF
TRBV5-1	NA	TRBJ1-4	NA	TGCGCCAGCAGCTTGGACGGGACTAATGAAAAACTGTTTTTT	CASSLDGTNEKLFF
TRBV5-1	NA	TRBJ1-1	NA	TGCGCCAGCAGCCCTTCTCGGGGTGAAGCTTTCTTT	CASSPSRGEAFF
TRBV30	NA	TRBJ2-3	NA	TGTGCCTGGAGTGTACGGGGTAGGGAGTATTTT	CAWSVRGREYF
TRBV25-1	TRBD1	TRBJ2-7	NA	TGTGCCAGCAGTGATCCCCAAGACAGGGGGCTAAACGAGCAGTACTTC	CASSDPQDRGLNEQYF
TRBV18	NA	TRBJ1-4	NA	TGTGCCAGCTCACCGACAGCAACTAATGAAAAACTGTTTTTT	CASSPTATNEKLFF
TRBV5-6	NA	TRBJ1-2	NA	TGTGCCAGCAGCCTCGTTGCTACCGGGAGAAATCCCTTCTTC	CASSLVATGRNPFF
TRBV11-2	TRBD1	TRBJ1-2	NA	TGTGCCAGCAGCCGAAGACCGGACAGGGACTATGGCTACACCTTC	CASSRRPDRDYGYTF
TRBV19	TRBD2	TRBJ2-3	NA	TGTGCCAGTAGTATGGGAATGACGGGAGGTCACACAGATACGCAGTATTTT	CASSMGMTGGHTDTQYF
TRBV7-2	NA	TRBJ1-1	NA	TGTGCCAGCAGCTTAGCGTGGGCGAACACTGAAGCTTTCTTT	CASSLAWANTEAFF
TRBV19	NA	TRBJ2-3	NA	TGTGCCAGTAGTCCATGGACAGCTGCAGATACGCAGTATTTT	CASSPWTAADTQYF
TRBV29-1	NA	TRBJ2-7	once	TGCAGCGTTGATAGGGGGAAGACAGGCAGCTCCTACGAGCAGTACTTC	CSVDRGKTGSSYEQYF
TRBV5-4	TRBD2	TRBJ2-2	NA	TGTGCCAGCAGCCCATGGACTAGCGGGAGAACCGGGGAGCTGTTTTTT	CASSPWTSGRTGELFF
TRBV6-5	NA	TRBJ1-1	NA	TGTGCCAGCAGTCGAGGACAAGAGGGGGCTTTCTTT	CASSRGQEGAFF
TRBV9	TRBD2	TRBJ2-1	NA	TGTGCCAGCAGCGTAGCTGAGACTAGCGGGAGGGGGTACGATGAGCAGTTCTTC	CASSVAETSGRGYDEQFF
TRBV20-1	NA	TRBJ1-2	NA	TGCAGTGCTAGTGCAGGGAATGGCTACACCTTC	CSASAGNGYTF
TRBV6-4	TRBD1	TRBJ1-1	NA	TGTGCCAGCAGTCGGACAGGTAACACTGAAGCTTTCTTT	CASSRTGNTEAFF
TRBV6-6	TRBD1	TRBJ1-5	NA	TGTGCCAGCAGCCCGGGACAGCTCAATCAGCCCCAGCATTTT	CASSPGQLNQPQHF
TRBV7-2	TRBD2	TRBJ2-5	NA	TGTGCCAGCAGCTTAGCAGACGGGAGGGCCCGAAAGACCCAGTACTTC	CASSLADGRARKTQYF
TRBV7-9	NA	TRBJ1-2	NA	TGTGCCGGAGAGATCCAACGGTCTGGCTACACCTTC	CAGEIQRSGYTF
TRBV7-2	NA	TRBJ2-5	NA	TGTGCCAGCAGCTTTTCAGGGGTAGAGACCCAGTACTTC	CASSFSGVETQYF
TRBV2	NA	TRBJ1-2	NA	TGTGCCAGCAGTCCCCCGGGAGGGGCTAACTATGGCTACACCTTC	CASSPPGGANYGYTF
TRBV30	TRBD1	TRBJ1-2	NA	TGTGCCTGGAGTTCAGGGGGCAGCTATGGCTACACCTTC	CAWSSGGSYGYTF
TRBV4-3	NA	TRBJ2-1	NA	TGCGCCAGCAGCCCACAAGGTGGAGGGGCCTACAATGAGCAGTTCTTC	CASSPQGGGAYNEQFF
TRBV5-6	TRBD1	TRBJ1-1	NA	TGTGCCAGCAGCTTGGAAAGAGGGACAGGGCTTAGGATCACTGAAGCTTTCTTT	CASSLERGTGLRITEAFF
TRBV11-2	TRBD2	TRBJ2-3	once	TGTGCCAGCAGCTTAGCAGCGGGGGGGCCTGGCACAGATACGCAGTATTTT	CASSLAAGGPGTDTQYF
TRBV9	NA	TRBJ2-5	NA	TGTGCCAGCAGCGCGGACCGGGGGTTGCCTCACTTC	CASSADRGLPHF
TRBV25-1	TRBD1	TRBJ1-4	NA	TGTGCCAGCAAACAGGGGTCTGAAAAACTGTTTTTT	CASKQGSEKLFF
TRBV2	TRBD2	TRBJ2-1	NA	TGTGCCAGCAGTGGGGAACTAGCGGGAGCTAATAATGAGCAGTTCTTC	CASSGELAGANNEQFF
TRBV4-1	NA	TRBJ2-7	NA	TGCGCCAGCAGCCGGGACAAGAGCTCCTACGAGCAGTACTTC	CASSRDKSSYEQYF
TRBV27	TRBD1	TRBJ1-2	NA	TGTGCCAGCAGTCCGTCGACAGGGTACTTCTATGGCTACACCTTC	CASSPSTGYFYGYTF
TRBV13	NA	TRBJ2-6	NA	TGTGCCAGCAGCTTAGTATCCGGGGCTGGGGCCAACGTCCTGACTTTC	CASSLVSGAGANVLTF